This T cell receptor (beta chain) is drawn from a study of control samples from healthy donors and cancer patients. Using immunoSEQ multiplex PCR, the repertoire was profiled, and TCRdb retains in-frame clones only, with some absent. The data contain roughly 170,000 clones, about 94% of them seen just once; the ten biggest clones take up roughly 4%. This clone was counted between two and nine times. The germline V gene has CDR1 SEHNR and CDR2 FQNEAQ (reference sequence). Trimming shortened V by 1 base and J by 3 bases, and 16 bases separated the two germline ends. The CDR3 is made up of 16 amino acids.

This clonotype was obtained from a woman aged 55 to 70 in good health. This chain uses TRBV7-9 with TRBJ2-7; D is uncertain. Specimen: blood. This chain's CDR3 is CASSLGPNGRDYEQYF. For the CDR3, the DNA is TGTGCCAGCAGCTTAGGTCCTAACGGACGTGACTACGAGCAGTACTTC.